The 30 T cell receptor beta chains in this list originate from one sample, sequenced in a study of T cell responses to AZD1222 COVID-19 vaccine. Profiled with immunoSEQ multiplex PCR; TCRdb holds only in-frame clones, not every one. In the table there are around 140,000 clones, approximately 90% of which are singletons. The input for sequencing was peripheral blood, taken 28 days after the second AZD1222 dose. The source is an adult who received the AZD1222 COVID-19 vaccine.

The CDR3 is CASSPTVAKNIQYF. The CDR3 nucleotides are TGCGCCAGCAGCCCGACGGTAGCCAAAAACATTCAGTACTTC. V gene TRBV5-1 combines with J gene TRBJ2-4; D gene ambiguous. The CDR3 has 14 amino acids. Germline CDR1 is SGHRS and CDR2 is YFSETQ. Trimming removed 4 bases from V and 0 bases from J, with 8 bases in between.

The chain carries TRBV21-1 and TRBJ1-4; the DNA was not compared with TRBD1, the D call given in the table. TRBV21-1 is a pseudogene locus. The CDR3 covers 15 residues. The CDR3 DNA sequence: TGTGCCAGCAGCAAATTAAGCAGGGAAGTTGAAAAACTGTTTTTT. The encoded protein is CASSKLSREVEKLFF.

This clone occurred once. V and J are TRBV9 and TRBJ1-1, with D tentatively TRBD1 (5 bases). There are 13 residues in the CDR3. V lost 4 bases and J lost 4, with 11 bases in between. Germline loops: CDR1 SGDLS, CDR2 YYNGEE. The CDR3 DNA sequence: TGTGCCAGCAGCTACGGGGGATCCACTGAAGCTTTCTTT. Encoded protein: CASSYGGSTEAFF.

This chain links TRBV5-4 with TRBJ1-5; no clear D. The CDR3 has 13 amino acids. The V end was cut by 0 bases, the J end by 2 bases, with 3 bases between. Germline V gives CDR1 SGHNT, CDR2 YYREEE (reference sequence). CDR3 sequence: CASSLVGNQPQHF. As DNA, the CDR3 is TGTGCCAGCAGCTTGGTGGGCAATCAGCCCCAGCATTTT.

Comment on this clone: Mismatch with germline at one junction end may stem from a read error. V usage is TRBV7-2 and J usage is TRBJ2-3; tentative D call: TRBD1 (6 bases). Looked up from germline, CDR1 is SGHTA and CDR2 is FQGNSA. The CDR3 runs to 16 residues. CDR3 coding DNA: TGTGCCAGCAACTTAGGATTGCAAATCCAGGGGATTGCGCAGTATTTT. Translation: CASNLGLQIQGIAQYF. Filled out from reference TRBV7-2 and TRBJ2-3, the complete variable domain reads GAGVSQSPSNKVTEKGKDVELRCDPISGHTALYWYRQSLGQGLEFLIYFQGNSAPDKSGLPSDRFSAERTGGSVSTLTIQRTQQEDSAVYLCASNLGLQIQGIAQYFGPGTRLTVL.

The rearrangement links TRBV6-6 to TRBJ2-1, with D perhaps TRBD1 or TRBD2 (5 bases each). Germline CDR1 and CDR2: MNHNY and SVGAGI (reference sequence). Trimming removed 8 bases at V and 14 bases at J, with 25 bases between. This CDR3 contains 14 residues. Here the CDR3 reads CASGFRGQGRLEFF. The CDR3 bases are TGTGCCAGCGGGTTCCGCGGGCAGGGAAGATTGGAGTTCTTC.

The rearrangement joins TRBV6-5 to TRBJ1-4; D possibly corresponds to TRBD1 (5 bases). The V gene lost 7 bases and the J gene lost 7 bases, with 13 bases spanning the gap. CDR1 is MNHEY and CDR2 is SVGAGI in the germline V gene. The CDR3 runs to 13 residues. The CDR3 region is CASKFWGSEKLFF. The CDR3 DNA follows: TGTGCCAGCAAATTCTGGGGGAGTGAAAAACTGTTTTTT.

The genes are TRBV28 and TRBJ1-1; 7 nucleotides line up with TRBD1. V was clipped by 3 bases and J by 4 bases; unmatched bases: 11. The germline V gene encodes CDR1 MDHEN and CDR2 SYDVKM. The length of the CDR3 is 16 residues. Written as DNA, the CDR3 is TGTGCCAGCAGTTTGGGTTACAGGGGAAGGATCACTGAAGCTTTCTTT. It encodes CASSLGYRGRITEAFF.

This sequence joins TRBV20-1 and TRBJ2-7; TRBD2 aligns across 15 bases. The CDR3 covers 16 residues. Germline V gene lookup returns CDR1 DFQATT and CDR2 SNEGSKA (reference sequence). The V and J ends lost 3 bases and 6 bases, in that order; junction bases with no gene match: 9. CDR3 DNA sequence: TGCAGTGCTAGTCGGACTAGCGGGAGGGCCGGCCGCGAGCAGTACTTC. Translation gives CSASRTSGRAGREQYF.

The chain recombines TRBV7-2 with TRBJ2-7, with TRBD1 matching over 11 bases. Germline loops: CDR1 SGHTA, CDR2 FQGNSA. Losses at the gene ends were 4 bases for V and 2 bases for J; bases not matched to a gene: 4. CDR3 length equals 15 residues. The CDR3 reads CASSSPDRGPYEQYF. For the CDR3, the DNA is TGTGCCAGCAGCTCTCCGGACAGGGGGCCCTACGAGCAGTACTTC.

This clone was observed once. The CDR3 loop reads CASSLTKGWNEQFF. CDR3 in DNA: TGCGCCAGCAGCCTGACGAAGGGTTGGAATGAGCAGTTCTTC. The chain carries TRBV4-3 and TRBJ2-1; D not certain. The V end lost 4 bases, the J end lost 7 bases, and 14 bases lay between the germline ends. This CDR3 region has 14 residues. Germline V CDR1 and CDR2: LGHNA, YSLEER.

CDR3 coding DNA: TGTGCCAGCAGCGTCAGGTGGGGGCTAAACAATGAGCAGTTCTTC. The encoded protein is CASSVRWGLNNEQFF. The V and J genes are TRBV9 and TRBJ2-1, with D possibly TRBD1 on 6 matching bases. V was trimmed by 2 bases and J by 5 bases, leaving 14 bases between them. CDR3 size: 15 residues. CDR1 SGDLS and CDR2 YYNGEE come from the germline V gene.

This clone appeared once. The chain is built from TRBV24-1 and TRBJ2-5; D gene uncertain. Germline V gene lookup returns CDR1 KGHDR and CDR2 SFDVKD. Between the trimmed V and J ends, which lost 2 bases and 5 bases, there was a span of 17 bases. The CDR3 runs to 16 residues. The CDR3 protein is CATSDSARMGVETQYF. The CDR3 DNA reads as TGTGCCACCAGTGATTCGGCCAGGATGGGCGTTGAGACCCAGTACTTC.

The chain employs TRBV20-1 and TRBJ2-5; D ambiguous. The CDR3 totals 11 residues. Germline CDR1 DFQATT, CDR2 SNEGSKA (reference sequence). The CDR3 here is CIRGRKETQYF. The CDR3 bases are TGCATCCGCGGCAGAAAAGAGACCCAGTACTTC.

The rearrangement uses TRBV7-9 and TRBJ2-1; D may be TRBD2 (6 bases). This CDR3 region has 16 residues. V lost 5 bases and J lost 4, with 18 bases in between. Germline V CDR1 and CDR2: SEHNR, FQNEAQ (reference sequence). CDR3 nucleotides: TGTGCCAGCAGCCCCTTGGGGGGACTGGAGTACAATGAGCAGTTCTTC. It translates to CASSPLGGLEYNEQFF. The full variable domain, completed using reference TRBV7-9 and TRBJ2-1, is DTGVSQNPRHKITKRGQNVTFRCDPISEHNRLYWYRQTLGQGPEFLTYFQNEAQLEKSRLLSDRFSAERPKGSFSTLEIQRTEQGDSAMYLCASSPLGGLEYNEQFFGPGTRLTVL.

The CDR3 sequence is CATSRNGGGTEAFF. The CDR3 DNA follows: TGTGCCACCAGCAGAAACGGGGGGGGCACTGAAGCTTTCTTT. The V call is TRBV15, the J call TRBJ1-1, with a possible D match to TRBD1 (5 bases). The V end was cut by 2 bases, the J end by 4 bases, with 11 bases between. The CDR3 is 14 amino acids. Germline V gene lookup returns CDR1 LNHNV and CDR2 YYDKDF (reference sequence).

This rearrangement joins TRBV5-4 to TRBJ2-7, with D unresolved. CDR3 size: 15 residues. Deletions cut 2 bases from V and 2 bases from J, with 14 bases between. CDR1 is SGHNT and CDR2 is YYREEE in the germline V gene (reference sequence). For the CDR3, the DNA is TGTGCCAGCAGCTTCGGCCGTAACAGTCCCTACGAGCAGTACTTC. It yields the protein CASSFGRNSPYEQYF.

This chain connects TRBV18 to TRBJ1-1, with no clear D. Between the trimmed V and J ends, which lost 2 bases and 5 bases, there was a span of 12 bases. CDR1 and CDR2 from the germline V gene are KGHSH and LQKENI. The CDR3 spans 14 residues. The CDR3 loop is CASSPTNPNTEAFF. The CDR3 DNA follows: TGTGCCAGCTCACCAACTAATCCAAATACTGAAGCTTTCTTT.

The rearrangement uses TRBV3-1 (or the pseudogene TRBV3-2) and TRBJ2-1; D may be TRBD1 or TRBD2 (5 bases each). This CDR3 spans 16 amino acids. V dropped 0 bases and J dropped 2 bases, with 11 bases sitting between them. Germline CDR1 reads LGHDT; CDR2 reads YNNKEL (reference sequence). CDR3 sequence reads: CASSQDPLGAYNEQFF. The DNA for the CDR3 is TGTGCCAGCAGCCAAGATCCCCTGGGGGCCTACAATGAGCAGTTCTTC.

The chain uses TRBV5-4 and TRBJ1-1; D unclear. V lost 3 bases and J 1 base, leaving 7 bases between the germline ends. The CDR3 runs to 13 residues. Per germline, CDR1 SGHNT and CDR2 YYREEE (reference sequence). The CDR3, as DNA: TGTGCCAGCAGCTACGACCCGAACACTGAAGCTTTCTTT. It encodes CASSYDPNTEAFF.

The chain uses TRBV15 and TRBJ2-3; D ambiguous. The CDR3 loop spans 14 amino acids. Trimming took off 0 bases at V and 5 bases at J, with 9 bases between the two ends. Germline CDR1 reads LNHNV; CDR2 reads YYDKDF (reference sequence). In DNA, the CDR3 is TGTGCCACCAGCAGAGATAGATACGAAGATACGCAGTATTTT. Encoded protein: CATSRDRYEDTQYF.

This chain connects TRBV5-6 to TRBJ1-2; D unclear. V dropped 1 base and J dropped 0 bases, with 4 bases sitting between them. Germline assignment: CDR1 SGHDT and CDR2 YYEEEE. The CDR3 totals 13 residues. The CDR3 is CASSLSANYGYTF. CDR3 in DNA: TGTGCCAGCAGCTTGTCAGCTAACTATGGCTACACCTTC. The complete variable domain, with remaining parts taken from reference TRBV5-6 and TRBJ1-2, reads DAGVTQSPTHLIKTRGQQVTLRCSPKSGHDTVSWYQQALGQGPQFIFQYYEEEERQRGNFPDRFSGHQFPNYSSELNVNALLLGDSALYLCASSLSANYGYTFGSGTRLTVV.

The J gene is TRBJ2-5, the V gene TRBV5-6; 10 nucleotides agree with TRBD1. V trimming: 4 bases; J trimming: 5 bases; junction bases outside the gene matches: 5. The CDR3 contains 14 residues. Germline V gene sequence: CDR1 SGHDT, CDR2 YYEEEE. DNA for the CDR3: TGTGCCAGCAGCCGGGACAGGGGAGGCGAGACCCAGTACTTC. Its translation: CASSRDRGGETQYF. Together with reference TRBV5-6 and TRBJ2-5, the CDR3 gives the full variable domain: DAGVTQSPTHLIKTRGQQVTLRCSPKSGHDTVSWYQQALGQGPQFIFQYYEEEERQRGNFPDRFSGHQFPNYSSELNVNALLLGDSALYLCASSRDRGGETQYFGPGTRLLVL.

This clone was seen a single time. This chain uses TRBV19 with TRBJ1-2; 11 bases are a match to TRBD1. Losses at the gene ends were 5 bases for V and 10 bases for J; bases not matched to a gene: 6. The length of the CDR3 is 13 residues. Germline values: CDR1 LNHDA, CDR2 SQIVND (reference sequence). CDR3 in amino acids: CASSPDRGRTYTF. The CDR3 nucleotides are TGTGCCAGTAGTCCGGACAGGGGGCGGACCTACACCTTC.

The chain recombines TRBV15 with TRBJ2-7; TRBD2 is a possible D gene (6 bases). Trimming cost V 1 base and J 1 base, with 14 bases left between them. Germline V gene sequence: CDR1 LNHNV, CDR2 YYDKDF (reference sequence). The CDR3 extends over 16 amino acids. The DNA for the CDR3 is TGTGCCACCAGCAGAGCCCGCGGGATTGTTTCCTACGAGCAGTACTTC. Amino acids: CATSRARGIVSYEQYF.

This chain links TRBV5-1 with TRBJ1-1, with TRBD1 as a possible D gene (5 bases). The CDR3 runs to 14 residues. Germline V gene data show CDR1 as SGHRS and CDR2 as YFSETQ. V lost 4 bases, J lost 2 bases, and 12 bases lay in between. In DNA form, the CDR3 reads TGCGCCAGCAGCCCCGAGGGGCATAACACTGAAGCTTTCTTT. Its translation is CASSPEGHNTEAFF.

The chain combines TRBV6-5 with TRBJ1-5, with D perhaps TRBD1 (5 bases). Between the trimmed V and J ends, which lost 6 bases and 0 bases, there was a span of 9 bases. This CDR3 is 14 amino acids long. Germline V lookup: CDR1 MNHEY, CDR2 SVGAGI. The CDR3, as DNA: TGTGCCAGCAGCCTGGGACGTAGCAATCAGCCCCAGCATTTT. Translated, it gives CASSLGRSNQPQHF.

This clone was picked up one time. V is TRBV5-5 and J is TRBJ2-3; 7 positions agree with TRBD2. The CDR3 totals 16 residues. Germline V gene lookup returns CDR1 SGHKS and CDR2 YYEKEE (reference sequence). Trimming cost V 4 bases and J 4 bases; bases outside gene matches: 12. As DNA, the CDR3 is TGTGCCAGCAGCCCGGGTACTAGCGCCGTGGCAGATACGCAGTATTTT. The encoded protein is CASSPGTSAVADTQYF.

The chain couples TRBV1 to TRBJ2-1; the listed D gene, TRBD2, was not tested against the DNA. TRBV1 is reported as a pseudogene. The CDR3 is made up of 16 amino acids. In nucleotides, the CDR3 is TGCACCAGCAGCCACCAGGGGACTAGCGGGAACAATGAGCAGTTCTTC. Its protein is CTSSHQGTSGNNEQFF.

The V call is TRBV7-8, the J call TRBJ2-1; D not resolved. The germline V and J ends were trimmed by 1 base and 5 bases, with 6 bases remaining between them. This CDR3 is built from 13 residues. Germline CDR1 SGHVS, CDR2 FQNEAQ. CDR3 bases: TGTGCCAGCAGCTTAGGCAGGAACAATGAGCAGTTCTTC. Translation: CASSLGRNNEQFF. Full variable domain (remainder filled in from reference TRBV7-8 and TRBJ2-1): GAGVSQSPRYKVAKRGQDVALRCDPISGHVSLFWYQQALGQGPEFLTYFQNEAQLDKSGLPSDRFFAERPEGSVSTLKIQRTQQEDSAVYLCASSLGRNNEQFFGPGTRLTVL.